This is a list of T cell receptor beta chains from one sample in a study of T cell repertoires in cytomegalovirus infection. TCRdb re-derived calls from the reads in MiXCR, one entry per CDR3 protein. The sample has more than 150,000 distinct CDR3 sequences; 17% are singletons. The source material was CD8+ T cells from PBMCs. These TCRs come from a human donor in good health (CMV status not recorded). Some clones in this sample may be carry-over from other donors' samples. Both conserved end residues are part of each CDR3. The D gene is left open where the match is weak. Size values are once, few and many counts, or a class for expanded clones, and some rows have none.

clone size: many; D gene: .; V gene: TRBV7-2; J gene: TRBJ2-7; CDR3 protein: CASSLGFGGLPSYEQYF; CDR3 DNA: TGTGCCAGCAGCTTAGGATTTGGAGGGCTACCCTCCTACGAGCAGTACTTC
clone size: .; D gene: TRBD1; V gene: TRBV13; J gene: TRBJ1-1; CDR3 protein: CASHLRGMNTEAFF; CDR3 DNA: TGTGCCAGCCATCTCAGGGGGATGAACACTGAAGCTTTCTTT
clone size: .; D gene: .; V gene: TRBV7-6; J gene: TRBJ2-7; CDR3 protein: CASSFRGGFDEQYF; CDR3 DNA: TGTGCCAGCAGCTTCCGCGGGGGCTTCGACGAGCAGTACTTC
clone size: .; D gene: TRBD1; V gene: TRBV7-2; J gene: TRBJ1-1; CDR3 protein: CASIPPVDRVTKWALTEAFF; CDR3 DNA: TGTGCCAGCATCCCCCCAGTGGACAGGGTGACCAAGTGGGCCCTCACTGAAGCTTTCTTT
clone size: few; D gene: .; V gene: TRBV7-9; J gene: TRBJ2-3; CDR3 protein: CASSSEGGANTDTQYF; CDR3 DNA: TGTGCCAGCAGCAGTGAAGGGGGGGCGAACACGGATACGCAGTATTTT
clone size: few; D gene: .; V gene: TRBV5-6; J gene: TRBJ1-1; CDR3 protein: CASSRDWRSTEAFF; CDR3 DNA: TGTGCCAGCAGTCGTGACTGGAGGAGCACTGAAGCTTTCTTT
clone size: .; D gene: .; V gene: TRBV7-2; J gene: TRBJ2-1; CDR3 protein: CASSLRGLWAYNEQFF; CDR3 DNA: TGTGCCAGCAGCTTAAGGGGCTTATGGGCCTACAATGAGCAGTTCTTC
clone size: .; D gene: .; V gene: TRBV28; J gene: TRBJ2-7; CDR3 protein: CALSSRGGDEQYF; CDR3 DNA: TGTGCCTTAAGCTCCCGAGGGGGGGACGAGCAGTACTTC
clone size: few; D gene: TRBD1; V gene: TRBV7-8; J gene: TRBJ2-7; CDR3 protein: CASSLWDRTYEQYF; CDR3 DNA: TGTGCCAGCAGCCTGTGGGACAGAACTTACGAGCAGTACTTC
clone size: many; D gene: .; V gene: TRBV7-2; J gene: TRBJ2-1; CDR3 protein: CASSLGFNEQFF; CDR3 DNA: TGTGCCAGCAGCTTAGGATTCAATGAGCAGTTCTTC
clone size: .; D gene: TRBD1; V gene: TRBV14; J gene: TRBJ2-7; CDR3 protein: CASSQDRGGGYEQYF; CDR3 DNA: TGTGCCAGCAGCCAAGATCGAGGGGGCGGTTACGAGCAGTACTTC
clone size: .; D gene: .; V gene: TRBV6-5; J gene: TRBJ1-1; CDR3 protein: CASSYAGNTEAFF; CDR3 DNA: TGTGCCAGCAGTTACGCAGGGAACACTGAAGCTTTCTTT
clone size: .; D gene: .; V gene: TRBV28; J gene: TRBJ2-7; CDR3 protein: CASSSRPGHLYEQYF; CDR3 DNA: TGTGCCAGCAGTTCCCGTCCGGGACACCTCTACGAGCAGTACTTC
clone size: few; D gene: .; V gene: TRBV25-1; J gene: TRBJ2-1; CDR3 protein: CASSWAIDEQFF; CDR3 DNA: TGTGCCAGCAGTTGGGCGATCGATGAGCAGTTCTTC
clone size: few; D gene: TRBD2; V gene: TRBV7-2; J gene: TRBJ2-3; CDR3 protein: CASSLRLAGVSSTDTQYF; CDR3 DNA: TGTGCCAGCAGCTTAAGACTAGCGGGGGTCTCTAGCACAGATACGCAGTATTTT
clone size: few; D gene: .; V gene: TRBV19; J gene: TRBJ2-7; CDR3 protein: CASSWTVQGLYEQYF; CDR3 DNA: TGTGCCAGTAGTTGGACCGTACAGGGACTTTACGAGCAGTACTTC
clone size: .; D gene: .; V gene: TRBV6-2/TRBV6-3; J gene: TRBJ2-7; CDR3 protein: CASSQAWGLEEQYF; CDR3 DNA: TGTGCCAGCAGCCAAGCCTGGGGGCTTGAAGAGCAGTACTTC
clone size: .; D gene: TRBD1; V gene: TRBV6-1; J gene: TRBJ1-2; CDR3 protein: CASSRDRASYGYTF; CDR3 DNA: TGTGCCAGCAGTCGGGACAGGGCGAGCTATGGCTACACCTTC
clone size: .; D gene: .; V gene: TRBV20-1; J gene: TRBJ2-5; CDR3 protein: CSARDTNPSETQYF; CDR3 DNA: TGCAGTGCTCGGGACACGAACCCGTCAGAGACCCAGTACTTC
clone size: few; D gene: .; V gene: TRBV9; J gene: TRBJ2-4; CDR3 protein: CASSVGADKNIQYF; CDR3 DNA: TGTGCCAGCAGCGTAGGAGCGGACAAAAACATTCAGTACTTC
clone size: .; D gene: .; V gene: TRBV9; J gene: TRBJ1-1; CDR3 protein: CASSVVTNTEAFF; CDR3 DNA: TGTGCCAGCAGCGTAGTCACGAACACTGAAGCTTTCTTT
clone size: few; D gene: TRBD1; V gene: TRBV7-9; J gene: TRBJ1-1; CDR3 protein: CASSPGQATEAFF; CDR3 DNA: TGTGCCAGCAGCCCCGGACAGGCCACTGAAGCTTTCTTT
clone size: few; D gene: .; V gene: TRBV5-1; J gene: TRBJ1-1; CDR3 protein: CASSWGFDRYTEAFF; CDR3 DNA: TGCGCCAGCAGCTGGGGCTTCGACAGGTACACTGAAGCTTTCTTT
clone size: .; D gene: TRBD2; V gene: TRBV15; J gene: TRBJ2-2; CDR3 protein: CATSRDSGGGSGELFF; CDR3 DNA: TGTGCCACCAGCAGAGATAGCGGCGGGGGATCGGGGGAGCTGTTTTTT
clone size: many; D gene: .; V gene: TRBV7-8; J gene: TRBJ2-3; CDR3 protein: CASSFPGEQTSSTDTQYF; CDR3 DNA: TGTGCCAGCAGCTTCCCAGGAGAACAAACTTCTAGCACAGATACGCAGTATTTT
clone size: .; D gene: TRBD1; V gene: TRBV7-2; J gene: TRBJ1-3; CDR3 protein: CASSLFPPLDRAGNTIYF; CDR3 DNA: TGTGCCAGCAGCTTATTTCCCCCTTTGGACAGGGCTGGAAACACCATATATTTT
clone size: .; D gene: TRBD2; V gene: TRBV7-9; J gene: TRBJ2-3; CDR3 protein: CASSPSGGAPDTQYF; CDR3 DNA: TGTGCCAGCAGCCCTAGCGGGGGGGCCCCCGATACGCAGTATTTT
clone size: few; D gene: TRBD1; V gene: TRBV28; J gene: TRBJ1-1; CDR3 protein: CASSSPTGALEAFF; CDR3 DNA: TGTGCCAGCAGTTCGCCAACAGGGGCACTTGAAGCTTTCTTT
clone size: .; D gene: .; V gene: TRBV12-3/TRBV12-4; J gene: TRBJ2-5; CDR3 protein: CASKTGREETQYF; CDR3 DNA: TGTGCCAGTAAGACAGGGAGGGAGGAGACCCAGTACTTC
clone size: once; D gene: TRBD1; V gene: TRBV4-2; J gene: TRBJ1-6; CDR3 protein: CASSQTGTGEGSYNSPLHF; CDR3 DNA: TGTGCCAGCAGCCAAACCGGGACAGGGGAGGGCTCCTATAATTCACCCCTCCACTTT
clone size: .; D gene: .; V gene: TRBV7-9; J gene: TRBJ2-7; CDR3 protein: CANPLSDVVTHYEQYF; CDR3 DNA: TGTGCCAACCCGTTATCAGACGTAGTAACCCACTACGAGCAGTACTTC
clone size: .; D gene: .; V gene: TRBV11-2; J gene: TRBJ2-2; CDR3 protein: CASSKPGELFF; CDR3 DNA: TGTGCCAGCAGCAAACCCGGGGAGCTGTTTTTT
clone size: .; D gene: .; V gene: TRBV19; J gene: TRBJ2-1; CDR3 protein: CASSPHRDGYNEQFF; CDR3 DNA: TGTGCCAGTAGCCCACACCGGGACGGATACAATGAGCAGTTCTTC
clone size: .; D gene: .; V gene: TRBV6-1; J gene: TRBJ2-7; CDR3 protein: CASSEVGGGYSYEQYF; CDR3 DNA: TGTGCCAGCAGTGAAGTGGGGGGTGGTTACTCCTACGAGCAGTACTTC
clone size: few; D gene: TRBD1; V gene: TRBV7-6; J gene: TRBJ2-7; CDR3 protein: CASSLEQGVSYEQYF; CDR3 DNA: TGTGCCAGCAGCTTAGAACAGGGGGTCTCCTACGAGCAGTACTTC
clone size: .; D gene: .; V gene: TRBV7-3; J gene: TRBJ1-1; CDR3 protein: CVAVRGNTEAFF; CDR3 DNA: TGTGTCGCAGTCCGGGGGAACACTGAAGCTTTCTTT
clone size: .; D gene: .; V gene: TRBV7-9; J gene: TRBJ2-7; CDR3 protein: CASSFLPGVYEQYF; CDR3 DNA: TGTGCCAGCAGCTTTCTACCGGGAGTCTACGAGCAGTACTTC
clone size: few; D gene: .; V gene: TRBV29-1; J gene: TRBJ1-2; CDR3 protein: CSVVYKDHRNYGYTF; CDR3 DNA: TGCAGCGTAGTTTATAAGGACCACCGTAACTATGGCTACACCTTC
clone size: many; D gene: .; V gene: TRBV6-4; J gene: TRBJ1-2; CDR3 protein: CASRMTGPPYGYTF; CDR3 DNA: TGTGCCAGCAGAATGACCGGGCCCCCCTATGGCTACACCTTC